This T cell receptor beta chain was retrieved from a study of T cell repertoires in cytomegalovirus infection (dated by TCRdb to 2018 to 2020). The study in broad terms: Donor HLA type was relevant to the analysis, as public TCR beta signatures indicated carriage of CMV infection together with the matching HLA type. What the study reported, not specific to this receptor: The ex vivo response was dominated by HLA-C-restricted CMV-specific TCR beta clonotypes, which also provided the single most frequent clonotype in two of eight donors. Cumulative frequency of public TCR beta family members discriminated carriers of CMV infection plus the relevant HLA type in this cohort and an independent approximately 350-donor cohort.

TCRdb lists the instrument as Illumina HiSeq 1500. TCRdb trimmed the raw reads at Q25, called clones with MiXCR and kept productive beta chains. Rows merge per CDR3 protein into single entries with the most common DNA and genes. The sample table lists 200,000 or so distinct CDR3 sequences, about 30% of them with a count of one. The top ten constitute approximately 31% of the sample. Measured from the cysteine to the phenylalanine, the CDR3 is 17 residues long. CDR3 DNA only is kept here, 51 bases in frame from base 1. CDR1 is given as SGHVS and CDR2 as FNYEAQ, both from the germline V gene. At the junction V is shortened by 1 base and J by 4 bases, with 19 bases in between. The sample holds a few counts of this clonotype. What antigen it recognizes has not been identified. No base-level quality is on record; no much larger clone is a single base apart.

This TCR came from a human donor in good health (CMV status not recorded). Some clones in this sample may be carry-over from other donors' samples. The rearrangement combines TRBV7-6 with TRBJ1-1; the D gene is perhaps TRBD1, from 6 matching bases. Sequencing was done on a sample of PBMCs. The nucleotides read TGTGCCAGCAGCTTAGAAGGGTTCGGGGGCGCCGGCACTGAAGCTTTCTTT. Protein translation: CASSLEGFGGAGTEAFF.